This T cell receptor (beta chain) comes out of a study of CD4 T cells in relation to SARS-CoV-2 and coronaviruses. Study in general: ViraFEST: approximately 10-day antigen culture of PBMCs, then TCR beta CDR3 sequencing.

Before the COVID-19 pandemic, during about 2011-2019, CD4+ T cells were taken from unexposed donors. Isolation of CD4+ T cells took place after about 10 days in culture. Cells permitting, SARS-CoV-2 S/N and four cold-coronavirus spikes were tested on unexposed-donor CD4+ T cells. Clones were sequenced by immunoSEQ multiplex PCR, and TCRdb holds only the in-frame ones, with some missing. The sample includes around 11,000 clones, 84% of them seen just once. Points on this clone: Its antigen remains unidentified.

Germline lookup yields CDR1 MNHEY and CDR2 SVGEGT. J gave up 2 bases and V 5 bases, and 8 bases lay outside the gene matches. CDR3 length: 16 amino acids. The chain carries TRBV6-2 or TRBV6-3 and TRBJ2-7, with TRBD2 matching 11 bases. The specimen was CD4+ T cells from PBMCs, cultured in vitro. The source of this sequence is a human donor in good health. The CDR3 is CASSHRIAGGPYEQYF. CDR3 DNA sequence: TGTGCCAGCAGTCATCGAATAGCGGGAGGGCCCTACGAGCAGTACTTC.